Listed here are 31 T cell receptor beta chains from one sample, sequenced in a study of T cell responses to AZD1222 COVID-19 vaccine. The table came from immunoSEQ multiplex PCR; TCRdb's copy has only in-frame clones and leaves some out. In the table there are 95,000 to 100,000 clones, approximately 91% of which are singletons. The sequences come from peripheral blood, collected 28 days after the second AZD1222 dose. These receptors were obtained from an adult who received the AZD1222 COVID-19 vaccine.

This rearrangement joins TRBV5-1 to TRBJ1-1; D unresolved. V lost 5 bases and J 1 base, leaving 9 bases between the germline ends. This CDR3 has 13 residues. CDR1 is SGHRS, CDR2 YFSETQ, per germline. The CDR3 DNA follows: TGCGCCAGCAGAAATGGAGAGAACACTGAAGCTTTCTTT. Translating it yields CASRNGENTEAFF.

J is TRBJ1-1 and V is TRBV7-9; 11 positions agree with TRBD1. Germline values: CDR1 SEHNR, CDR2 FQNEAQ (reference sequence). This CDR3 has 15 residues. J was trimmed by 5 bases and V by 5 bases; bases with no gene match: 7. DNA for the CDR3: TGTGCCAGCAGCCAGGACAGGGGGCGATATACTGAAGCTTTCTTT. Translating gives CASSQDRGRYTEAFF.

This chain joins TRBV2 and TRBJ1-5; possibly TRBD1 for D (5 bases). Trimming removed 6 bases at V and 3 bases at J, with 12 bases between. The germline V gene encodes CDR1 SNHLY and CDR2 FYNNEI. The CDR3 length is 14 residues. The CDR3 nucleotides read TGTGCCAGCAGGGATCGACAGTACAATCAGCCCCAGCATTTT. It is translated as CASRDRQYNQPQHF.

This chain connects TRBV12-5 to TRBJ1-2; D possibly corresponds to TRBD1 (5 bases). The CDR3 is made up of 17 amino acids. V was pared by 1 base and J by 8 bases, with 23 bases between. CDR1 is LGHNT, CDR2 FRNRAP, per germline. CDR3 sequence reads: CASGLATGGPTFRGYTF. Written as DNA, the CDR3 is TGTGCTAGTGGTTTGGCCACTGGGGGTCCCACCTTTCGAGGCTACACCTTC.

The rearrangement joins TRBV30 to TRBJ1-3; D is possibly TRBD1 (5 bases). Germline V gives CDR1 GTSNPN, CDR2 SVGIG (reference sequence). The V end was cut by 4 bases, the J end by 5 bases, with 15 bases between. This CDR3 has 14 residues. CDR3 loop: CAWTLGGSRNTIYF. The CDR3, as DNA: TGTGCCTGGACACTCGGGGGTTCACGAAACACCATATATTTT.

V and J are TRBV19 and TRBJ1-2; no reliable D call. Trimming removed 5 bases at V and 2 bases at J, with 9 bases between. The CDR3 loop spans 13 amino acids. Germline assignment: CDR1 LNHDA and CDR2 SQIVND (reference sequence). CDR3 protein: CASSQQRNYGYTF. As DNA, the CDR3 is TGTGCCAGTAGTCAACAGAGAAACTATGGCTACACCTTC.

The chain joins TRBV28 to TRBJ2-1; D remains ambiguous. The V and J ends lost 8 bases and 5 bases respectively, with 7 bases between them. Per germline, CDR1 MDHEN and CDR2 SYDVKM. The CDR3 covers 11 residues. DNA of the CDR3: TGTGCCAGCCAAGTAGACAATGAGCAGTTCTTC. It yields the protein CASQVDNEQFF.

The chain has TRBV11-3 and TRBJ2-1; D gene unclear. Per germline, CDR1 SGHNT and CDR2 YENEEA. Trimming took off 2 bases at V and 9 bases at J, with 11 bases between the two ends. This CDR3 spans 13 amino acids. The CDR3 protein is CASSLNFISEQFF. The CDR3, as DNA: TGTGCCAGCAGCTTAAACTTCATTAGTGAGCAGTTCTTC. Supplemented by reference TRBV11-3 and TRBJ2-1, the full variable domain reads EAGVVQSPRYKIIEKKQPVAFWCNPISGHNTLYWYLQNLGQGPELLIRYENEEAVDDSQLPKDRFSAERLKGVDSTLKIQPAELGDSAVYLCASSLNFISEQFFGPGTRLTVL.

The rearrangement joins TRBV7-2 to TRBJ2-1; TRBD2 matches at 10 bases. This CDR3 spans 14 amino acids. Germline values: CDR1 SGHTA, CDR2 FQGNSA. Trimming at V came to 4 bases and at J to 9 bases, leaving 6 bases not matched to a gene. CDR3 coding DNA: TGTGCCAGCAGCTCCCGGCTAGCGGGAGCTGAGCAGTTCTTC. Residues: CASSSRLAGAEQFF.

The V and J genes are TRBV27 and TRBJ2-3; D is possibly TRBD2 (6 bases). The CDR3 is 16 amino acids. CDR1 is MNHEY and CDR2 is SMNVEV in the germline V gene (reference sequence). The V end was cut by 4 bases, the J end by 1 base, with 15 bases between. The CDR3, as DNA: TGTGCCAGCAGTTGGGGGGTAGGGGAGGGCACAGATACGCAGTATTTT. It codes for CASSWGVGEGTDTQYF.

The chain combines TRBV7-2 with TRBJ2-1, with 7 bases matching TRBD1. Losses at the gene ends were 4 bases for V and 5 bases for J; bases not matched to a gene: 11. From germline, CDR1 is SGHTA and CDR2 FQGNSA. The CDR3 is 16 residues long. The CDR3 sequence is CASSSYGKGADNEQFF. In DNA form, the CDR3 reads TGTGCCAGCAGCTCGTACGGGAAGGGGGCGGACAATGAGCAGTTCTTC.

The chain has TRBV3-1 (or the pseudogene TRBV3-2) and TRBJ2-1; the match to TRBD2 covers 10 bases. Germline V gene sequence: CDR1 LGHDT, CDR2 YNNKEL (reference sequence). The CDR3 length is 14 residues. After removal of 4 bases from V and 8 bases from J, the junction contained 5 bases not matched to a gene. The CDR3 DNA reads TGTGCCAGCAGCCTAGCGGGAGGCGGCGATGAGCAGTTCTTC. Its protein is CASSLAGGGDEQFF.

In its sample, this clone was seen once. CDR3 bases: TGTGCCAGCAGCATGGGGACAGGGGATAATTCACCCCTCCACTTT. Translating gives CASSMGTGDNSPLHF. This chain uses TRBV6-2 or TRBV6-3 with TRBJ1-6; TRBD1 aligns across 10 bases. Germline trimming cut 6 bases from V and 5 bases from J; bases unmatched to any gene: 4. Germline CDR1 reads MNHEY; CDR2 reads SVGEGT. The CDR3 length is 15 residues.

The chain uses TRBV29-1 and TRBJ2-5; maybe TRBD1 (5 bases). The CDR3 length is 13 residues. The V and J ends lost 4 bases and 5 bases respectively, with 14 bases between them. Germline V gene sequence: CDR1 SQVTM, CDR2 ANQGSEA. CDR3 protein: CSVGRAPEETQYF. CDR3 nucleotide sequence: TGCAGCGTTGGCAGGGCACCGGAGGAGACCCAGTACTTC.

This chain joins TRBV5-1 and TRBJ1-1; D gene unclear. This CDR3 comprises 15 residues. Trimming took 4 bases from V and 1 from J, leaving 14 bases between them. Germline CDR1 and CDR2: SGHRS and YFSETQ. Here the CDR3 DNA reads TGCGCCAGCAGCCCCAATGCCGGGTCGAACACTGAAGCTTTCTTT. It specifies CASSPNAGSNTEAFF.

V usage is TRBV19 and J usage is TRBJ1-5, with no clear D. This CDR3 spans 13 amino acids. Trimming stripped 2 bases from V and 4 bases from J, with 6 bases between. CDR1 is LNHDA, CDR2 SQIVND, per germline (reference sequence). In DNA, the CDR3 is TGTGCCAGTAGTATATCTGTTAATCAGCCCCAGCATTTT. It yields the protein CASSISVNQPQHF.

This chain links TRBV6-5 with TRBJ1-2; 8 positions match TRBD1. After removal of 5 bases from V and 0 bases from J, the junction contained 5 bases not matched to a gene. CDR1 MNHEY and CDR2 SVGAGI come from the germline V gene. The CDR3 sequence is 15 residues long. CDR3 residues: CASSNGQGANYGYTF. CDR3 DNA: TGTGCCAGCAGTAACGGACAGGGAGCTAACTATGGCTACACCTTC.

The chain has TRBV11-2 and TRBJ1-4, with D maybe TRBD1 (6 bases). The germline V and J ends were trimmed by 3 bases and 4 bases, with 12 bases remaining between them. The CDR3 consists of 15 residues. CDR1 is SGHAT and CDR2 is FQNNGV in the germline V gene. The CDR3 region is CASSLGGTINEKLFF. The CDR3 bases are TGTGCCAGCAGCTTGGGGGGGACAATTAATGAAAAACTGTTTTTT.

This clone was observed a handful of times. The chain is built from TRBV7-2 and TRBJ2-3; 7 bases are a match to TRBD2. This CDR3 has 17 residues. The junction had 15 bases not matched to a gene; V was cut back by 3 bases and J by 6 bases. Germline-derived CDR1 and CDR2 are SGHTA and FQGNSA. CDR3 sequence (DNA): TGTGCCAGCAGCTTGGGGTGGTGGGAGGGCCGGTTGGATACGCAGTATTTT. It translates to CASSLGWWEGRLDTQYF.

The chain has TRBV28 and TRBJ2-5; TRBD2 aligns across 9 bases. Germline loops: CDR1 MDHEN, CDR2 SYDVKM. With V trimmed by 5 bases and J by 5 bases, 12 bases remained unmatched. This CDR3 is built from 16 residues. CDR3 residues: CASSPRRPSGIETQYF. In DNA, the CDR3 is TGTGCCAGCAGTCCCCGCCGTCCTAGCGGGATTGAGACCCAGTACTTC.

The chain recombines TRBV6-5 with TRBJ1-2; D unresolved. Germline CDR1 reads MNHEY; CDR2 reads SVGAGI. The CDR3 extends over 11 amino acids. V dropped 4 bases and J dropped 7 bases, with 7 bases sitting between them. The CDR3 is CASSFLSGYTF. The CDR3 bases are TGTGCCAGCAGTTTCTTAAGTGGCTACACCTTC.

The rearrangement links TRBV4-1 to TRBJ1-5; D is uncertain. CDR1 and CDR2 (germline): MGHRA, YSYEKL. This CDR3 spans 14 amino acids. V dropped 2 bases and J dropped 0 bases, with 5 bases sitting between them. CDR3 in DNA: TGCGCCAGCAGCCAATTCGTTAGCAATCAGCCCCAGCATTTT. It specifies CASSQFVSNQPQHF.

The table lists this clone with a few counts. The chain couples TRBV27 to TRBJ2-1, with 10 bases aligning to TRBD2. V trimming: 4 bases; J trimming: 7 bases; junction bases outside the gene matches: 7. The CDR3 totals 15 residues. Germline V gene sequence: CDR1 MNHEY, CDR2 SMNVEV (reference sequence). CDR3 protein: CASSSASGSENEQFF. In DNA form, the CDR3 reads TGTGCCAGCAGTTCTGCTAGCGGGAGTGAGAATGAGCAGTTCTTC.

This chain joins TRBV6-6 and TRBJ1-1; 11 bases are a match to TRBD1. Germline V gives CDR1 MNHNY, CDR2 SVGAGI (reference sequence). This CDR3 has 14 residues. Trimming at V came to 9 bases and at J to 5 bases, leaving 8 bases not matched to a gene. The CDR3 nucleotides read TGTGCCAGTGCGGCGGGGACAGGGGGTACTGAAGCTTTCTTT. Its translation is CASAAGTGGTEAFF.

The chain recombines TRBV3-1 (or the pseudogene TRBV3-2) with TRBJ2-2; TRBD2 matches 9 bases. The ends lost 1 base at V and 6 bases at J; junction bases unmatched: 12. Germline assignment: CDR1 LGHDT and CDR2 YNNKEL (reference sequence). The CDR3 sequence is 18 residues long. The CDR3 spells CASSQVLSGRSMAGELFF. The CDR3 DNA reads TGTGCCAGCAGCCAAGTGCTTAGCGGGAGATCTATGGCCGGGGAGCTGTTTTTT.

The chain uses TRBV29-1 and TRBJ1-1; 8 positions agree with TRBD1. V shed 4 bases, J shed 4 bases, and the junction held 8 bases outside the gene matches. CDR1 SQVTM and CDR2 ANQGSEA come from the germline V gene. The CDR3 is made up of 14 amino acids. In nucleotides, the CDR3 is TGCAGCGTTGGGAAGGACAGGGCGGCCACTGAAGCTTTCTTT. Translated: CSVGKDRAATEAFF.

CDR3 residues: CASRKQGTYEQYF. The CDR3 bases are TGTGCCAGCAGGAAACAGGGAACCTACGAGCAGTACTTC. The chain carries TRBV2 and TRBJ2-7, with a possible D match to TRBD1 (6 bases). CDR1 and CDR2 (germline): SNHLY, FYNNEI. V gave up 6 bases and J gave up 2 bases, with 11 bases separating them. The CDR3 runs to 13 residues.

The chain couples TRBV11-2 to TRBJ2-2; TRBD1 aligns across 7 bases. J lost 7 bases, V lost 4 bases, and 9 bases had no gene match. CDR1 is SGHAT and CDR2 is FQNNGV in the germline V gene. This CDR3 comprises 15 residues. CDR3 loop: CASSSVRGLGGELFF. The CDR3 nucleotides are TGTGCCAGCAGCTCCGTGAGGGGGCTTGGCGGGGAGCTGTTTTTT.

V is TRBV3-1 (or the pseudogene TRBV3-2) and J is TRBJ2-2; the D call may be TRBD1 or TRBD2 (6 bases each). Trimming removed 4 bases at V and 6 bases at J, with 15 bases between. This CDR3 comprises 15 residues. The germline V gene encodes CDR1 LGHDT and CDR2 YNNKEL (reference sequence). In DNA form, the CDR3 reads TGTGCCAGCAGCCCCCGCCCCGGGGGCTCCGGGGAGCTGTTTTTT. It encodes CASSPRPGGSGELFF.

Only one count was recorded for this clone. This chain uses TRBV6-2 or TRBV6-3 with TRBJ2-1; TRBD2 matches at 9 bases. Germline V gene data show CDR1 as MNHEY and CDR2 as SVGEGT. With 5 bases clipped from V and 5 bases from J, the junction kept 16 bases outside the gene matches. The CDR3 contains 18 residues. The CDR3 region has the DNA TGTGCCAGCAGTCTCACCCTAGCGGGATCGGACTACAACAATGAGCAGTTCTTC. Protein: CASSLTLAGSDYNNEQFF.

The V and J genes are TRBV6-5 and TRBJ1-1; D perhaps matches TRBD1 (6 bases). There are 15 residues in the CDR3. From germline, CDR1 is MNHEY and CDR2 SVGAGI. V was shortened by 7 bases and J by 0 bases, with 15 bases between the two germline ends. In nucleotides, the CDR3 is TGTGCCAGCAACCGAGGACAGACCATGAACACTGAAGCTTTCTTT. This sequence encodes CASNRGQTMNTEAFF.